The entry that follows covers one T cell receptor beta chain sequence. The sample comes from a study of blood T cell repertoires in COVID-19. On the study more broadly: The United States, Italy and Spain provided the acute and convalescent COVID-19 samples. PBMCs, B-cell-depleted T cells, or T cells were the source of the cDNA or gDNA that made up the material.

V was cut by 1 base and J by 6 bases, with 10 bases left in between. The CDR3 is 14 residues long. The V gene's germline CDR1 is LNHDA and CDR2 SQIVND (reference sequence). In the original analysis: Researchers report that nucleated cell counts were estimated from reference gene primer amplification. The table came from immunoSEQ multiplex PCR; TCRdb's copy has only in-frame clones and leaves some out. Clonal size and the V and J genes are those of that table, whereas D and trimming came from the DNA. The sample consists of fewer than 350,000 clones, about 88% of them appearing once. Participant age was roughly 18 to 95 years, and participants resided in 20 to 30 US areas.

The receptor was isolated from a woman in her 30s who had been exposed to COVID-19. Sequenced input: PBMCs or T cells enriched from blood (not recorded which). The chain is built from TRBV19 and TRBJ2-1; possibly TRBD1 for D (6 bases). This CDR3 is CASSIAPRGNEQFF. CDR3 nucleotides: TGTGCCAGTAGTATAGCTCCCAGGGGCAATGAGCAGTTCTTC. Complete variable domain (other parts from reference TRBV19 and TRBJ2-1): DGGITQSPKYLFRKEGQNVTLSCEQNLNHDAMYWYRQDPGQGLRLIYYSQIVNDFQKGDIAEGYSVSREKKESFPLTVTSAQKNPTAFYLCASSIAPRGNEQFFGPGTRLTVL.